This TCR beta chain was found in a study of cytomegalovirus exposure and HLA in healthy donors. Method: immunoSEQ multiplex PCR; TCRdb's copy keeps in-frame clones and lacks some. The sample comprises 150,000 to 200,000 clones, roughly 81% of which are singletons, and around 1.2% rests with the top ten. The germline V gene encodes CDR1 SGHRS and CDR2 YFSETQ. V gave up 1 base and J gave up 1 base, with 20 bases separating them. The CDR3 is made up of 18 amino acids. The TCR comes from a woman aged 25 to 39 in good health and CMV-seronegative. The chain employs TRBV5-1 and TRBJ2-5, with D maybe TRBD2 (6 bases). The sequencing sample was made of PBMCs. The CDR3 nucleotides are TGCGCCAGCAGCTTGTCCTCTACCGGGACTTCCTTCCAAGAGACCCAGTACTTC. Its protein product is CASSLSSTGTSFQETQYF.